Following are 15 T cell receptor beta chains from one sample sequenced in a study of T cells in Graves' hyperthyroidism and ophthalmopathy. It was RNA transcripts that yielded the amplified TCR beta CDR3 regions. In the first-round RT-PCR of the TCR CDR3, the HTBI primer set was used. MiXCR, run by TCRdb on the multiplex PCR reads, gives a single entry per CDR3 protein. The sample includes about 350,000 distinct CDR3 sequences, over 15% of them seen just once. What was sequenced was blood. These receptors all stem from a woman younger than 35 with Graves' hyperthyroidism.

This clonotype was counted ten times or more. The J gene is TRBJ2-7, the V gene TRBV5-8, with no clear D. V lost 4 bases and J 8 bases, leaving 16 bases between the germline ends. The CDR3 has 13 residues. CDR1 and CDR2 from the germline V gene are SGHTS and YDEGEE. DNA of the CDR3: TGTGCCAGCAGCCCGTTTGTCTTGGAACAGCAGTACTTC. Translating it yields CASSPFVLEQQYF.

This clonotype was seen many times. The chain is built from TRBV6-1 and TRBJ2-5; 8 bases line up with TRBD2. In germline, CDR1 is MNHNS, CDR2 SASEGT. The V and J ends lost 9 bases and 0 bases, in that order; junction bases with no gene match: 3. CDR3 length equals 13 residues. CDR3 loop: CASSGEYQETQYF. The CDR3 coding sequence is TGTGCCAGTAGCGGGGAGTACCAAGAGACCCAGTACTTC.

This clonotype was recorded many times. This chain connects TRBV7-8 to TRBJ2-4; D is perhaps TRBD1 or TRBD2 (6 bases each). CDR3 length: 17 amino acids. V gave up 5 bases and J gave up 2 bases, with 19 bases separating them. CDR1 is SGHVS and CDR2 is FQNEAQ in the germline V gene. The CDR3 sequence is CASSQNWRGASKNIQYF. As DNA, the CDR3 is TGTGCCAGCAGCCAAAATTGGAGGGGGGCGTCCAAAAACATTCAGTACTTC.

About this clonotype itself: A much more abundant neighbour one base away suggests this may be a read error. The chain carries TRBV7-8 and TRBJ2-5, with 8 bases fitting TRBD2. CDR3 length: 16 amino acids. Germline V gives CDR1 SGHVS, CDR2 FQNEAQ. CDR3 nucleotide sequence: TGTGCCAGCATCTTATTCCTGGGGCGGGGGGAAGAGACCCAGTACTTC. It encodes CASILFLGRGEETQYF.

This clonotype was counted ten times or more. This chain joins TRBV19 and TRBJ2-3; 8 bases match TRBD1. Looked up from germline, CDR1 is LNHDA and CDR2 is SQIVND (reference sequence). This CDR3 is built from 14 residues. The V gene end was trimmed by 5 bases and the J gene end by 2 bases; junction bases not matched to a gene: 3. The CDR3 region is CASSWDRITDTQYF. For the CDR3, the DNA is TGTGCCAGTAGTTGGGACAGGATCACAGATACGCAGTATTTT.

The table lists this clonotype with many counts. V and J are TRBV6-5 and TRBJ2-6; the D is unclear. Germline V gene lookup returns CDR1 MNHEY and CDR2 SVGAGI. Deletions cut 8 bases from V and 3 bases from J, with 11 bases between. The CDR3 consists of 14 residues. The CDR3 DNA sequence: TGTGCCAGCGTTGGAAGGTTTGGGGCCAACGTCCTGACTTTC. This codes for CASVGRFGANVLTF.

The V and J genes are TRBV6-2 or TRBV6-3 and TRBJ2-7, with 7 bases lining up with TRBD1. V lost 5 bases to trimming and J lost 5 bases; unmatched junction nucleotides: 12. CDR3 length equals 15 residues. Germline CDR1 MNHEY, CDR2 SVGEGT. CDR3 region: CASSRIRGTAHEQYF. Written as DNA, the CDR3 is TGTGCCAGCAGTCGCATTCGTGGGACAGCCCACGAGCAGTACTTC.

The J gene is TRBJ1-2, the V gene TRBV28; tentative D call: TRBD1 (5 bases). Germline V gene lookup returns CDR1 MDHEN and CDR2 SYDVKM. The V gene lost 8 bases and the J gene lost 7 bases, with 14 bases spanning the gap. The CDR3 runs 12 residues. CDR3 coding DNA: TGTGCCAGCCCTACGTCAGGGAGTGGCTACACCTTC. This sequence encodes CASPTSGSGYTF.

The chain joins TRBV5-1 to TRBJ2-7; D unclear. CDR3 size: 14 residues. Looked up from germline, CDR1 is SGHRS and CDR2 is YFSETQ. V shed 1 base and J shed 6 bases, with 14 bases lying between them. The CDR3 loop reads CASSLSPLGFEQYF. DNA for the CDR3: TGCGCCAGCAGCTTGTCCCCCCTCGGTTTCGAGCAGTACTTC. The full variable domain, completed using reference TRBV5-1 and TRBJ2-7, is KAGVTQTPRYLIKTRGQQVTLSCSPISGHRSVSWYQQTPGQGLQFLFEYFSETQRNKGNFPGRFSGRQFSNSRSEMNVSTLELGDSALYLCASSLSPLGFEQYFGPGTRLTVT.

Ten or more counts support this clonotype. This chain uses TRBV20-1 with TRBJ1-5; 7 nucleotides match TRBD1. The CDR3 is 16 amino acids. V gave up 4 bases and J gave up 0 bases; unmatched junction bases: 9. Germline V gene data show CDR1 as DFQATT and CDR2 as SNEGSKA (reference sequence). CDR3 sequence (DNA): TGCAGTGCTATTCGGGACAGCCCATATAGCAATCAGCCCCAGCATTTT. It translates to CSAIRDSPYSNQPQHF.

This clonotype has at least ten counts. V usage is TRBV12-3 or TRBV12-4 and J usage is TRBJ1-2; TRBD1 might be the D (6 bases). Between the trimmed V and J ends, which lost 2 bases and 7 bases, there was a span of 17 bases. This CDR3 is built from 15 residues. The CDR3 sequence: CASSLRRGPDGGYTF. In nucleotides, the CDR3 is TGTGCCAGCAGTTTAAGGCGGGGGCCAGATGGTGGCTACACCTTC.

This clonotype appeared a few times. A much larger clone lies a single base off, so this may be a read error. V usage is TRBV27 and J usage is TRBJ2-5; TRBD1 matches 8 bases. The CDR3 has 14 amino acids. Germline V gene lookup returns CDR1 MNHEY and CDR2 SMNVEV (reference sequence). CDR3 sequence (DNA): TGTGCCAGCAGTTCCAGGGGGCGAGCGGAGACCAAGTACTTC. Translating it yields CASSSRGRAETKYF.

This clonotype was seen many times. The V and J genes are TRBV27 and TRBJ1-1; no definite D call. Germline CDR1 reads MNHEY; CDR2 reads SMNVEV (reference sequence). V was trimmed by 2 bases and J by 3 bases, leaving 7 bases between them. CDR3 length: 13 residues. The CDR3 loop reads CASSLGVYTEAFF. The CDR3 DNA sequence: TGTGCCAGCAGTTTAGGGGTTTACACTGAAGCTTTCTTT.

The rearrangement uses TRBV10-3 and TRBJ1-5, with D unclear. Looked up from germline, CDR1 is ENHRY and CDR2 is SYGVKD. This CDR3 spans 15 amino acids. Trimming took off 2 bases at V and 0 bases at J, with 8 bases between the two ends. The CDR3 nucleotides are TGTGCCATCAGTGAGGGGCAGGATAGCAATCAGCCCCAGCATTTT. Translation: CAISEGQDSNQPQHF.

Note on this clonotype: A much larger clone is a single base away; this may be a read error. CDR3 region: CASSHTGPVSETQYF. In DNA form, the CDR3 reads TGTGCCAGCAGTCATACAGGTCCCGTTTCTGAGACCCAGTACTTC. This chain uses TRBV3-1 with TRBJ2-5, with D possibly TRBD1 on 5 matching bases. The CDR3 is 15 residues long. Per the germline V gene, CDR1 is LGHDT and CDR2 is YNNKEL (reference sequence). Trimming took 6 bases from V and 5 from J, leaving 19 bases between them.